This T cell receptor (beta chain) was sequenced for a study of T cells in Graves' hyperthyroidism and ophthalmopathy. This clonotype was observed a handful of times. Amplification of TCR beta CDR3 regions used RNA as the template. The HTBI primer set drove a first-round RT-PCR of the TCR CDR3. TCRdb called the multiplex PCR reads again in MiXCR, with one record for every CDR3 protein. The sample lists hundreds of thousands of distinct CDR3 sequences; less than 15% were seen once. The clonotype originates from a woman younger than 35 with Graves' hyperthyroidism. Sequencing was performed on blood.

The CDR3 protein is CASSLRAGTSGAYEQYF. CDR3 in DNA: TGTGCCAGCAGTCTCAGAGCGGGGACTAGCGGGGCCTACGAGCAGTACTTC. The V and J genes are TRBV2 and TRBJ2-7; TRBD2 matches at 13 bases. The germline gives CDR1 SNHLY, CDR2 FYNNEI. The CDR3 has 17 residues. Germline trimming cut 5 bases from V and 2 bases from J; bases unmatched to any gene: 9.